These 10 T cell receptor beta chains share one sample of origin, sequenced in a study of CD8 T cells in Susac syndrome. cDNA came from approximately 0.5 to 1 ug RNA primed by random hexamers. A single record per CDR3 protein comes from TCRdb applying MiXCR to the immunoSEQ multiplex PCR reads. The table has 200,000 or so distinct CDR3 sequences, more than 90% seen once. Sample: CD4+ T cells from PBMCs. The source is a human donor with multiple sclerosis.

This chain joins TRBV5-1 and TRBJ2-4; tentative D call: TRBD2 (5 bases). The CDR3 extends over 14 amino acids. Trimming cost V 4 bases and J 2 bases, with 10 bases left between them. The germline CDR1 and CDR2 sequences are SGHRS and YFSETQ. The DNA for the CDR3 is TGCGCCAGCAGCGACGGACTGTCCAAAAACATTCAGTACTTC. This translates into CASSDGLSKNIQYF. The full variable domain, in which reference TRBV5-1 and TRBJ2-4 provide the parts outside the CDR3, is KAGVTQTPRYLIKTRGQQVTLSCSPISGHRSVSWYQQTPGQGLQFLFEYFSETQRNKGNFPGRFSGRQFSNSRSEMNVSTLELGDSALYLCASSDGLSKNIQYFGAGTRLSVL.

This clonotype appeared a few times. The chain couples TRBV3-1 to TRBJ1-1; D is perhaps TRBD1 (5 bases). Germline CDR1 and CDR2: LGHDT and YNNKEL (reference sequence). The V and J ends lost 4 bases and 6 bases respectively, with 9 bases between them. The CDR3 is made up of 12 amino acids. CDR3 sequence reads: CASSRGTPEAFF. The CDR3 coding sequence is TGTGCCAGCAGCCGGGGGACCCCTGAAGCTTTCTTT. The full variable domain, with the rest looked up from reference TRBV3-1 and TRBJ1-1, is DTAVSQTPKYLVTQMGNDKSIKCEQNLGHDTMYWYKQDSKKFLKIMFSYNNKELIINETVPNRFSPKSPDKAHLNLHINSLELGDSAVYFCASSRGTPEAFFGQGTRLTVV.

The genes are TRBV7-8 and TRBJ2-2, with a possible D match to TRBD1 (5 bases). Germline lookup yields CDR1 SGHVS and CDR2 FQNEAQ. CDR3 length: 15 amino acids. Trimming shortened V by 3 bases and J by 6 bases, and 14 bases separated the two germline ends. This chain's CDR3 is CASSLGQGRAGELFF. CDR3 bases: TGTGCCAGCAGCTTGGGGCAGGGCCGGGCCGGGGAGCTGTTTTTT.

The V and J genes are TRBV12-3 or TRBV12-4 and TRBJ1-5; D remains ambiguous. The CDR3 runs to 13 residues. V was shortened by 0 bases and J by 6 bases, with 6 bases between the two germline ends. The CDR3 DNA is TGTGCCAGCAGTTTAGCGGGTGGTCAGCCCCAGCATTTT. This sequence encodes CASSLAGGQPQHF.

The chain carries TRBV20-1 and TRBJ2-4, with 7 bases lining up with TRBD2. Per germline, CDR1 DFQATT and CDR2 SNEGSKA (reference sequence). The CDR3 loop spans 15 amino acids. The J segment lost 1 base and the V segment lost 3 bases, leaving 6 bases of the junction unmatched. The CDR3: CSARIGGGAKNIQYF. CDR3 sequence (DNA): TGCAGTGCTAGGATCGGCGGGGGTGCCAAAAACATTCAGTACTTC.

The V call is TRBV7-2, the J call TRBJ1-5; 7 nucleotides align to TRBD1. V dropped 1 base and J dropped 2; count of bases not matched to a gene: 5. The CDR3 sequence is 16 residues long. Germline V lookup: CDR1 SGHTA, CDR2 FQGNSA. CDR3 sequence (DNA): TGTGCCAGCAGCTTAGGGAGGGGGCAAGGCAATCAGCCCCAGCATTTT. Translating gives CASSLGRGQGNQPQHF.

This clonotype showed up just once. The CDR3 spells CASRPGQGIYGYTF. In nucleotides, the CDR3 is TGTGCCAGTAGGCCGGGACAGGGAATCTATGGCTACACCTTC. This chain connects TRBV19 to TRBJ1-2; TRBD1 matches 9 bases. CDR1 LNHDA and CDR2 SQIVND come from the germline V gene (reference sequence). The V segment lost 6 bases and the J segment 4 bases; nucleotides outside the gene matches: 6. This CDR3 region has 14 residues.

Here the CDR3 DNA reads TGCAGCGAAAGAACAGGGTTGTCCTACAATGAGCAGTTCTTC. The encoded protein is CSERTGLSYNEQFF. The rearrangement joins TRBV29-1 to TRBJ2-1; D possibly corresponds to TRBD1 (6 bases). In germline, CDR1 is SQVTM, CDR2 ANQGSEA. Trimming left V 7 bases short and J 1 base short, with 14 bases between. The CDR3 extends over 14 amino acids.

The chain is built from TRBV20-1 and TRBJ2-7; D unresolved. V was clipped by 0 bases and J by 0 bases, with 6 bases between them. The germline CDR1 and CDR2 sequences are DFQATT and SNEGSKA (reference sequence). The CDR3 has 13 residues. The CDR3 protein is CSAREGSSYEQYF. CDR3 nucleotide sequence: TGCAGTGCTAGAGAGGGCAGCTCCTACGAGCAGTACTTC.

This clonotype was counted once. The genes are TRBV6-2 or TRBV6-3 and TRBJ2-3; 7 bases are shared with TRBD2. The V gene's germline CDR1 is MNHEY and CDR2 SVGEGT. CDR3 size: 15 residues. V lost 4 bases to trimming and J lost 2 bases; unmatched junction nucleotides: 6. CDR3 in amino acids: CASSFPGGYTDTQYF. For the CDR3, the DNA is TGTGCCAGCAGTTTTCCGGGGGGATACACAGATACGCAGTATTTT.